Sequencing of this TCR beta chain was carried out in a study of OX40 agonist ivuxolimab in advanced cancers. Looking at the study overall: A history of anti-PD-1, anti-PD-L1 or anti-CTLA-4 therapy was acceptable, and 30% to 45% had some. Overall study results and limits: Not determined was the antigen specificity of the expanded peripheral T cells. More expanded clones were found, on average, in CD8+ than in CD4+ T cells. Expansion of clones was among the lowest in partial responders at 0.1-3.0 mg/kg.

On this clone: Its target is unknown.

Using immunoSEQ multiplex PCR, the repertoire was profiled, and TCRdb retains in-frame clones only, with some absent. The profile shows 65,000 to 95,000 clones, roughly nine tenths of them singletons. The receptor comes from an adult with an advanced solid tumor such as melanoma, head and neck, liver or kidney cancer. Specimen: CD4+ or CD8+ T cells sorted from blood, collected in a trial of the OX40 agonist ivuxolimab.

CDR3 amino acids: CASSMGLAYEQYF. CDR3 coding DNA: TGTGCCAGTAGTATGGGGCTAGCCTACGAGCAGTACTTC. The V gene is TRBV19, the J gene TRBJ2-7, with D possibly matching TRBD1 (5 bases). This CDR3 has 13 residues. V was cut by 3 bases and J by 2 bases, with 8 bases left in between. Looked up from germline, CDR1 is LNHDA and CDR2 is SQIVND (reference sequence). Full variable domain (remainder filled in from reference TRBV19 and TRBJ2-7): DGGITQSPKYLFRKEGQNVTLSCEQNLNHDAMYWYRQDPGQGLRLIYYSQIVNDFQKGDIAEGYSVSREKKESFPLTVTSAQKNPTAFYLCASSMGLAYEQYFGPGTRLTVT.